A single sample is the source of the 28 T cell receptor beta chains below, sequenced in a study of cytomegalovirus exposure and HLA in healthy donors. A multiplex PCR was run with 60 Vbeta primers and 13 Jbeta primers. Assay: immunoSEQ multiplex PCR; the TCRdb copy retains only in-frame clones and omits some. The repertoire holds over 150,000 clones, with 68% as singletons. The sequenced material came from PBMCs. Receptor source: a woman in her forties in good health and CMV-seropositive.

The chain links TRBV7-9 to TRBJ1-3, with D possibly being TRBD1 (6 bases). Per germline, CDR1 SEHNR and CDR2 FQNEAQ (reference sequence). The V gene lost 4 bases and the J gene lost 4 bases, with 20 bases spanning the gap. The CDR3 runs to 17 residues. The CDR3 spells CASSSPAAQGYGNTIYF. In nucleotides, the CDR3 is TGTGCCAGCAGCTCTCCCGCGGCACAGGGCTACGGAAACACCATATATTTT.

This chain uses TRBV7-8 with TRBJ2-7; 8 nucleotides agree with TRBD2. V lost 5 bases and J lost 6; bases outside the gene matches: 3. CDR3 length equals 12 residues. Germline V CDR1 and CDR2: SGHVS, FQNEAQ. Here the CDR3 reads CASSQRGGEQYF. The CDR3 DNA reads TGTGCCAGCAGCCAACGGGGGGGCGAGCAGTACTTC.

This chain uses TRBV19 with TRBJ1-2; the D gene is possibly TRBD1 (5 bases). The CDR3 is made up of 13 amino acids. Per the germline V gene, CDR1 is LNHDA and CDR2 is SQIVND (reference sequence). V lost 10 bases and J lost 4, with 16 bases in between. The CDR3 here is CATYSVGGYGYTF. In DNA, the CDR3 is TGTGCCACCTATTCGGTGGGGGGCTATGGCTACACCTTC.

This chain connects TRBV7-9 to TRBJ1-1, with D uncertain. The CDR3 extends over 12 amino acids. The V gene lost 1 base and the J gene lost 4 bases, with 4 bases spanning the gap. From germline, CDR1 is SEHNR and CDR2 FQNEAQ (reference sequence). CDR3 region: CASSLVSTEAFF. In DNA form, the CDR3 reads TGTGCCAGCAGCTTAGTATCCACTGAAGCTTTCTTT. Complete variable domain (other parts from reference TRBV7-9 and TRBJ1-1): DTGVSQNPRHKITKRGQNVTFRCDPISEHNRLYWYRQTLGQGPEFLTYFQNEAQLEKSRLLSDRFSAERPKGSFSTLEIQRTEQGDSAMYLCASSLVSTEAFFGQGTRLTVV.

V is TRBV7-9 and J is TRBJ1-5, with 10 bases identical to TRBD1. There are 15 residues in the CDR3. Per germline, CDR1 SEHNR and CDR2 FQNEAQ (reference sequence). J gave up 4 bases and V 4 bases, and 4 bases lay outside the gene matches. CDR3 loop: CASSSDRGVNQPQHF. CDR3 nucleotide sequence: TGTGCCAGCAGCTCGGACAGGGGGGTTAATCAGCCCCAGCATTTT.

The chain is built from TRBV7-3 and TRBJ2-7; tentative D call: TRBD2 (6 bases). CDR1 SGHTA and CDR2 FQGTGA come from the germline V gene. V shed 2 bases and J shed 0 bases, with 11 bases lying between them. The CDR3 is made up of 15 amino acids. In nucleotides, the CDR3 is TGTGCCAGCAGCTTAGGGGCGGGAATCTCCTACGAGCAGTACTTC. Its protein product is CASSLGAGISYEQYF.

Concerning this clone itself: A junction end diverges from the germline sequence, so it may reflect a read error. CDR3 sequence: CASSLDGTGGINSPLNF. The CDR3 nucleotides read TGCGCCAGCAGCTTGGATGGGACAGGGGGCATTAATTCACCCCTCAACTTT. The chain employs TRBV5-1 and TRBJ1-6; 12 bases are a match to TRBD1. This CDR3 comprises 17 residues. CDR1 SGHRS and CDR2 YFSETQ come from the germline V gene.

The chain uses TRBV28 and TRBJ2-7; D perhaps matches TRBD1 (5 bases). Germline CDR1 and CDR2: MDHEN and SYDVKM. This CDR3 has 15 residues. V lost 7 bases and J lost 2, with 18 bases in between. As DNA, the CDR3 is TGTGCCAGCACCTCCAGGGCAGTCGTCACCTACGAGCAGTACTTC. It specifies CASTSRAVVTYEQYF.

The rearrangement joins TRBV5-4 to TRBJ2-7, with 13 bases that match TRBD2. CDR1 SGHNT and CDR2 YYREEE come from the germline V gene (reference sequence). The trim removed 4 bases at V and 0 bases at J, leaving 10 bases unmatched. The length of the CDR3 is 18 residues. CDR3 loop: CASSKPTSGRPSSYEQYF. Written as DNA, the CDR3 is TGTGCCAGCAGCAAGCCGACTAGCGGGAGGCCCAGCTCCTACGAGCAGTACTTC.

CDR3 DNA sequence: TGTGCCAGCAGCAAAGGCGGGTGGCGGTCTAGCGGGGGGCGGGAGACCCAGTACTTC. This gives the protein CASSKGGWRSSGGRETQYF. The chain is built from TRBV21-1 and TRBJ2-5; the table assigns TRBD2, which was not confirmed against the DNA. TRBV21-1 is recorded as a pseudogene. The CDR3 is 19 residues long.

The CDR3 here is CATSSRRNTDTQYF. In DNA form, the CDR3 reads TGTGCCACCAGCAGCCGGCGGAACACAGATACGCAGTATTTT. The V call is TRBV15, the J call TRBJ2-3; D unresolved. Per the germline V gene, CDR1 is LNHNV and CDR2 is YYDKDF (reference sequence). V lost 3 bases to trimming and J lost 2 bases, with 9 bases between them. This CDR3 comprises 14 residues.

The J gene is TRBJ2-5, the V gene TRBV9; 9 bases match TRBD2. V gave up 4 bases and J gave up 5 bases; unmatched junction bases: 9. The CDR3 loop spans 15 amino acids. Germline V lookup: CDR1 SGDLS, CDR2 YYNGEE. CDR3 DNA sequence: TGTGCCAGCAGCTTTAGCGGGGGAACGGGGGAGACCCAGTACTTC. Amino acids: CASSFSGGTGETQYF.

The CDR3 sequence: CASRLAEQRGRPGGELFF. The CDR3, as DNA: TGTGCAAGTCGCTTAGCGGAGCAGAGGGGGCGGCCAGGCGGGGAGCTGTTTTTT. The chain uses TRBV12-2 and TRBJ2-2; the table's D call TRBD1 went unverified against the DNA. TRBV12-2 counts as a pseudogene. This CDR3 has 18 residues.

This clone was detected only once. The chain employs TRBV7-2 and TRBJ2-4; D is perhaps TRBD1 (6 bases). V was clipped by 5 bases and J by 0 bases, with 14 bases between them. Germline CDR1 is SGHTA and CDR2 is FQGNSA. The CDR3 loop spans 16 amino acids. CDR3: CASSPTTGVAKNIQYF. CDR3 nucleotides: TGTGCCAGCAGCCCGACGACAGGAGTAGCCAAAAACATTCAGTACTTC.

The gene calls are TRBV28 and TRBJ2-2; TRBD2 aligns across 9 bases. The CDR3 totals 16 residues. CDR1 MDHEN and CDR2 SYDVKM come from the germline V gene. V dropped 2 bases and J dropped 4; count of bases not matched to a gene: 5. In DNA, the CDR3 is TGTGCCAGCAGTTTACCCCTAGCGGGGAGCACCGGGGAGCTGTTTTTT. As protein: CASSLPLAGSTGELFF.

The gene calls are TRBV29-1 and TRBJ2-7, with D unresolved. Trimming cost V 2 bases and J 2 bases, with 4 bases left between them. CDR1 and CDR2 (germline): SQVTM, ANQGSEA. CDR3 size: 11 residues. Written as DNA, the CDR3 is TGCAGCGTTGAAATCGCCTACGAGCAGTACTTC. This gives the protein CSVEIAYEQYF.

The chain links TRBV2 to TRBJ2-7; the match to TRBD2 covers 10 bases. J gave up 4 bases and V 6 bases, and 3 bases lay outside the gene matches. The CDR3 loop spans 13 amino acids. Germline CDR1 SNHLY, CDR2 FYNNEI. This chain's CDR3 is CASRLTSGYEQYF. CDR3 bases: TGTGCCAGCAGGTTGACTAGCGGGTACGAGCAGTACTTC.

The rearrangement joins TRBV15 to TRBJ2-3, with 8 bases matching TRBD2. With V trimmed by 4 bases and J by 6 bases, 12 bases remained unmatched. The CDR3 runs 16 residues. Germline V gives CDR1 LNHNV, CDR2 YYDKDF (reference sequence). CDR3 DNA sequence: TGTGCCACCAGCACCCTGGGCGGGGGGTCCGGGGATACGCAGTATTTT. Translation gives CATSTLGGGSGDTQYF.

This chain joins TRBV10-3 and TRBJ2-1, with TRBD1 matching 8 bases. The CDR3 is 15 amino acids. Germline values: CDR1 ENHRY, CDR2 SYGVKD. Trimming removed 2 bases from V and 2 bases from J; junction bases left unmatched: 2. CDR3 sequence reads: CAISEQTGAYNEQFF. Here the CDR3 DNA reads TGTGCCATCAGTGAGCAGACAGGGGCCTACAATGAGCAGTTCTTC.

In this sample, this clone turned up once. The chain has TRBV28 and TRBJ2-5; 8 bases fit TRBD1. The tail of the sequence fits TRBJ2-7 better, so the J call may be wrong. Germline assignment: CDR1 MDHEN and CDR2 SYDVKM. CDR3 length: 17 amino acids. The CDR3 region has the DNA TGTGCCAGCAGTCCCCCCGACGTCGGGACAGGAGGGGACGAGCAGTACTTC. Protein product: CASSPPDVGTGGDEQYF.

The V call is TRBV6-1, the J call TRBJ1-5; 7 nucleotides match TRBD1. V was pared by 6 bases and J by 3 bases, with 5 bases of the junction left unmatched. CDR1 MNHNS and CDR2 SASEGT come from the germline V gene. This CDR3 has 14 residues. CDR3 DNA: TGTGCCAGCAGCGTCGGACAGGACAATCAGCCCCAGCATTTT. It is translated as CASSVGQDNQPQHF.

V is TRBV10-2 and J is TRBJ2-7; 13 nucleotides agree with TRBD2. The CDR3 sequence is 14 residues long. Losses at the gene ends were 4 bases for V and 9 bases for J; bases not matched to a gene: 6. Germline V gene data show CDR1 as WSHSY and CDR2 as SAAADI. CDR3 DNA sequence: TGCGCCAGCAGTGGACTAGCGGGAGGTGAAGGGCAGTACTTC. Encoded protein: CASSGLAGGEGQYF.

Note on this clone: A junction end diverges from the germline sequence, so it may reflect a read error. The rearrangement links TRBV7-7 to TRBJ2-1; 13 nucleotides agree with TRBD2. CDR1 is SSHAT, CDR2 FNYEAQ, per germline (reference sequence). The CDR3 loop spans 20 amino acids. CDR3 coding DNA: TGTGCTAGCAGCTTAGTTTCCGTTACTAGCGGGAGGGTGTTTTACAATGAGCAGTTCTTC. Amino acid sequence: CASSLVSVTSGRVFYNEQFF.

V usage is TRBV5-8 and J usage is TRBJ1-2; D unresolved. This CDR3 comprises 12 residues. Trimming shortened V by 0 bases and J by 7 bases, and 7 bases separated the two germline ends. The V gene's germline CDR1 is SGHTS and CDR2 YDEGEE. This CDR3 is CASSLAPVGYTF. CDR3 sequence (DNA): TGTGCCAGCAGCTTGGCCCCGGTTGGCTACACCTTC.

The rearrangement uses TRBV13 and TRBJ2-7; TRBD1 matches 8 bases. The germline CDR1 and CDR2 sequences are PRHDT and FYEKMQ (reference sequence). V was clipped by 4 bases and J by 2 bases; unmatched bases: 10. There are 16 residues in the CDR3. This CDR3 is CASSSRIRGRPYEQYF. The CDR3 nucleotides read TGTGCCAGCAGCTCGAGAATCAGGGGGCGTCCCTACGAGCAGTACTTC. The variable domain in full, with the rest retrieved from reference TRBV13 and TRBJ2-7, is AAGVIQSPRHLIKEKRETATLKCYPIPRHDTVYWYQQGPGQDPQFLISFYEKMQSDKGSIPDRFSAQQFSDYHSELNMSSLELGDSALYFCASSSRIRGRPYEQYFGPGTRLTVT.

This clone was counted a few times. The chain carries TRBV6-5 and TRBJ1-1, with D perhaps matching TRBD1 (5 bases). The CDR3 sequence is 13 residues long. Trimming cost V 6 bases and J 2 bases, with 10 bases left between them. CDR1 is MNHEY, CDR2 SVGAGI, per germline. The DNA for the CDR3 is TGTGCCAGCAGCCTTGACAGAAACACTGAAGCTTTCTTT. This codes for CASSLDRNTEAFF.

This clone was detected only a few times. This chain joins TRBV5-1 and TRBJ2-7; 8 positions agree with TRBD2. This CDR3 region has 13 residues. V lost 5 bases, J lost 4 bases, and 5 bases stayed unmatched. The germline V gene encodes CDR1 SGHRS and CDR2 YFSETQ. The CDR3, as DNA: TGCGCCAGCAGTAGGGGACTAGGGTACGAGCAGTACTTC. Encoded protein: CASSRGLGYEQYF.

The CDR3 protein is CASSLWGQANTEAFF. The DNA of the CDR3 is TGTGCCAGCAGTTTATGGGGACAAGCTAACACTGAAGCTTTCTTT. The chain combines TRBV28 with TRBJ1-1; possibly TRBD1 for D (6 bases). The CDR3 consists of 15 residues. V was cut by 0 bases and J by 2 bases, with 10 bases left in between. Germline CDR1 is MDHEN and CDR2 is SYDVKM.